The clone carrying this T cell receptor beta chain has just a few counts. Its target is unknown. Deletions cut 7 bases from V and 7 bases from J, with 14 bases between. This CDR3 has 12 residues. Germline values: CDR1 SNHLY, CDR2 FYNNEI. The protocol was immunoSEQ multiplex PCR, while the TCRdb copy is restricted to in-frame clones and leaves out a portion. The data show some 30,000 clones, around 87% seen once. The data are from a study of chemoradiotherapy in HPV16-positive cancers. Notes on the study in general: During treatment, candidate HPV-specific clones and E7-related motifs expanded in tumor.

The source is a human donor with HPV-associated anogenital cancer. The specimen comprised blood, sampled from a patient who underwent chemoradiotherapy. The gene calls are TRBV2 and TRBJ2-7, with a possible D match to TRBD1 (6 bases). CDR3 loop: CASNREGVEQYF. The CDR3 DNA reads TGTGCCAGCAACAGGGAAGGAGTTGAGCAGTACTTC.